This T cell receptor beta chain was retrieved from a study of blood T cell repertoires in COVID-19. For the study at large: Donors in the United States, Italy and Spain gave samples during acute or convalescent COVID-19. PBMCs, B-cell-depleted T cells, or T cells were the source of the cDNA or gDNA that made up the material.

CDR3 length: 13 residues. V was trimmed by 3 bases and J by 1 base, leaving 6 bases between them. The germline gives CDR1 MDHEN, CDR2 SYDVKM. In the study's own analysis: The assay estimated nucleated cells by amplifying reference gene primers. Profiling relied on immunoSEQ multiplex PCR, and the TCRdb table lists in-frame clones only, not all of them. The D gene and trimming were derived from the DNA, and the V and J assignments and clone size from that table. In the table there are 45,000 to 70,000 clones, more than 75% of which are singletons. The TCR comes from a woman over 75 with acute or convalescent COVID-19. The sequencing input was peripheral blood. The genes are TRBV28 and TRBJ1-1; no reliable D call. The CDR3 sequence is CASSFRTNTEAFF. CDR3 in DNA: TGTGCCAGCAGTTTTAGAACGAACACTGAAGCTTTCTTT.